The next 20 T cell receptor beta chains were all read from a single sample in a study of blood T cell repertoires in COVID-19. This table comes from immunoSEQ multiplex PCR, and its TCRdb copy is limited to in-frame clones, with some not included. The sample records tens of thousands of clones, about 91% being singletons. The specimen was peripheral blood. The receptors shown here come from a human donor with active COVID-19. The donor label of this sample is uncertain.

The rearrangement uses TRBV11-3 and TRBJ2-5, with 12 nucleotides matching TRBD1. Trimming took 0 bases from V and 4 from J; bases not matched to a gene: 3. This CDR3 is built from 16 residues. CDR1 is SGHNT, CDR2 YENEEA, per germline. The CDR3 reads CASSLEGTGGGETQYF. The CDR3 region has the DNA TGTGCCAGCAGCTTAGAAGGGACAGGGGGCGGAGAGACCCAGTACTTC.

CDR3 amino acids: CASSLSSVDYTGELFF. The CDR3 DNA reads TGTGCCAGCAGCTTATCGTCAGTTGACTACACCGGGGAGCTGTTTTTT. The rearrangement links TRBV11-1 to TRBJ2-2; D gene ambiguous. This CDR3 is 16 amino acids long. Germline CDR1 is SGHAT and CDR2 is FQDESV (reference sequence). V was clipped by 2 bases and J by 3 bases, with 13 bases between them. The full variable domain, with the rest looked up from reference TRBV11-1 and TRBJ2-2, is EAEVAQSPRYKITEKSQAVAFWCDPISGHATLYWYRQILGQGPELLVQFQDESVVDDSQLPKDRFSAERLKGVDSTLKIQPAELGDSAMYLCASSLSSVDYTGELFFGEGSRLTVL.

J is TRBJ2-7 and V is TRBV28; no reliable D call. The CDR3 sequence is 11 residues long. The V end lost 8 bases, the J end lost 2 bases, and 7 bases lay between the germline ends. CDR1 MDHEN and CDR2 SYDVKM come from the germline V gene. This CDR3 is CASGTTYEQYF. The CDR3 nucleotides read TGTGCCAGCGGCACTACCTACGAGCAGTACTTC.

The chain combines TRBV5-4 with TRBJ2-7, with TRBD2 as a possible D gene (6 bases). Germline-derived CDR1 and CDR2 are SGHNT and YYREEE (reference sequence). The CDR3 runs to 14 residues. The ends were cut back, 6 bases at V and 6 bases at J, with 19 bases in the middle. CDR3 residues: CASTQGLAGSEQYF. The CDR3 nucleotides read TGTGCCAGCACCCAGGGTCTAGCCGGGAGCGAGCAGTACTTC. Variable domain in full (rest from reference TRBV5-4 and TRBJ2-7): ETGVTQSPTHLIKTRGQQVTLRCSSQSGHNTVSWYQQALGQGPQFIFQYYREEENGRGNFPPRFSGLQFPNYSSELNVNALELDDSALYLCASTQGLAGSEQYFGPGTRLTVT.

CDR3 DNA: TGTGCCATCAGTACCGAGGGAAACACCATATATTTT. Its protein product is CAISTEGNTIYF. This chain joins TRBV10-3 and TRBJ1-3, with unresolved D. Germline V gives CDR1 ENHRY, CDR2 SYGVKD. This CDR3 is 12 amino acids long. Trimming removed 5 bases at V and 4 bases at J, with 6 bases between.

The rearrangement joins TRBV11-3 to TRBJ2-2; tentatively, D is TRBD1 (6 bases). Germline V gives CDR1 SGHNT, CDR2 YENEEA. The CDR3 consists of 16 residues. V was clipped by 1 base and J by 4 bases, with 13 bases between them. The CDR3 is CASSLGDRIPTGELFF. The CDR3 DNA reads as TGTGCCAGCAGCTTAGGCGACAGGATACCCACCGGGGAGCTGTTTTTT. Supplemented by reference TRBV11-3 and TRBJ2-2, the full variable domain reads EAGVVQSPRYKIIEKKQPVAFWCNPISGHNTLYWYLQNLGQGPELLIRYENEEAVDDSQLPKDRFSAERLKGVDSTLKIQPAELGDSAVYLCASSLGDRIPTGELFFGEGSRLTVL.

This clone was seen only once. The chain uses TRBV19 and TRBJ1-5; weak D call: TRBD1 (5 bases). Germline CDR1 is LNHDA and CDR2 is SQIVND (reference sequence). V dropped 3 bases and J dropped 6 bases, with 12 bases sitting between them. The CDR3 loop spans 14 amino acids. The CDR3 coding sequence is TGTGCCAGTAGTATCTCCGGGGGAGGTCAGCCCCAGCATTTT. The encoded protein is CASSISGGGQPQHF.

The chain employs TRBV28 and TRBJ2-1, with D possibly matching TRBD1 (5 bases). Germline-derived CDR1 and CDR2 are MDHEN and SYDVKM. Trimming pared 3 bases from V and 0 bases from J, leaving 15 bases between. There are 17 residues in the CDR3. The CDR3 DNA is TGTGCCAGCAGTTTTCCCAGCTGGCAGGGCTCCTACAATGAGCAGTTCTTC. Its protein product is CASSFPSWQGSYNEQFF.

This clone was seen just once. The chain joins TRBV28 to TRBJ1-1; D not certain. The length of the CDR3 is 15 residues. V lost 3 bases and J 0 bases, leaving 11 bases between the germline ends. CDR1 is MDHEN and CDR2 is SYDVKM in the germline V gene. For the CDR3, the DNA is TGTGCCAGCAGTTTTGGGCTCCGCATGAACACTGAAGCTTTCTTT. This encodes CASSFGLRMNTEAFF.

The gene calls are TRBV5-1 and TRBJ2-2; TRBD2 matches 11 bases. Germline assignment: CDR1 SGHRS and CDR2 YFSETQ. With 0 bases clipped from V and 5 bases from J, the junction kept 0 bases outside the gene matches. CDR3 length: 15 residues. Here the CDR3 reads CASSLGTSGTGELFF. The CDR3 DNA is TGCGCCAGCAGCTTGGGGACTAGCGGGACCGGGGAGCTGTTTTTT.

The table lists this clone with a few counts. The J gene is TRBJ2-4, the V gene TRBV24-1; 10 bases fit TRBD1. Germline CDR1 reads KGHDR; CDR2 reads SFDVKD. CDR3 length: 15 residues. The junction had 5 bases not matched to a gene; V was cut back by 4 bases and J by 6 bases. CDR3 sequence (DNA): TGTGCCACCAGTGAACGTGGACAGGGGGGAAACATTCAGTACTTC. Its translation: CATSERGQGGNIQYF.

The chain links TRBV6-4 to TRBJ2-3; maybe TRBD2 (6 bases). V was trimmed by 2 bases and J by 1 base, leaving 13 bases between them. The germline V gene encodes CDR1 MRHNA and CDR2 SNTAGT. This CDR3 is 16 amino acids long. The CDR3 DNA is TGTGCCAGCAGTGACGGGGTGTCTAGCGGCACAGATACGCAGTATTTT. It encodes CASSDGVSSGTDTQYF.

This chain links TRBV11-1 with TRBJ2-5; D not resolved. Trimming left V 5 bases short and J 5 bases short, with 12 bases between. The CDR3 runs 13 residues. In germline, CDR1 is SGHAT, CDR2 FQDESV (reference sequence). This chain's CDR3 is CASSPLRWETQYF. Written as DNA, the CDR3 is TGTGCCAGCAGCCCCCTTAGATGGGAGACCCAGTACTTC.

The V call is TRBV6-2 or TRBV6-3, the J call TRBJ2-7, with D tentatively TRBD1 (5 bases). Germline V gene data show CDR1 as MNHEY and CDR2 as SVGEGT. Trimming removed 3 bases from V and 5 bases from J, with 17 bases in between. The CDR3 has 15 residues. Here the CDR3 reads CASSYWAQGGDEQYF. The DNA of the CDR3 is TGTGCCAGCAGTTATTGGGCGCAGGGCGGCGACGAGCAGTACTTC.

This sequence joins TRBV18 and TRBJ2-1, with D possibly matching TRBD2 (6 bases). This CDR3 is built from 15 residues. Germline V lookup: CDR1 KGHSH, CDR2 LQKENI. Trimming shortened V by 6 bases and J by 0 bases, and 12 bases separated the two germline ends. The CDR3 nucleotides are TGTGCCAGCTCGACTAGTCTCACCTCCTACAATGAGCAGTTCTTC. Protein: CASSTSLTSYNEQFF.

The V and J genes are TRBV7-2 and TRBJ1-1, with a weak D call TRBD1 (6 bases). The CDR3 covers 12 residues. Deletions cut 4 bases from V and 11 bases from J, with 14 bases between. CDR1 is SGHTA, CDR2 FQGNSA, per germline. CDR3 amino acids: CASSSRQERAFF. The CDR3 nucleotides read TGTGCCAGCAGCTCAAGACAGGAGAGGGCTTTCTTT.

The V gene is TRBV5-1, the J gene TRBJ2-3; TRBD2 might be the D (6 bases). Germline CDR1 is SGHRS and CDR2 is YFSETQ. V dropped 2 bases and J dropped 5 bases, with 6 bases sitting between them. The CDR3 covers 12 residues. The CDR3: CASSLAGDTQYF. The CDR3 DNA is TGCGCCAGCAGCTTAGCGGGAGATACGCAGTATTTT.

The J gene is TRBJ1-5, the V gene TRBV10-2; D possibly corresponds to TRBD1 (5 bases). Germline V gene sequence: CDR1 WSHSY, CDR2 SAAADI. Trimming left V 3 bases short and J 4 bases short, with 10 bases between. The CDR3 loop spans 14 amino acids. The CDR3 region has the DNA TGCGCCAGCAGTGACAGGGAGGTAAATCAGCCCCAGCATTTT. It yields the protein CASSDREVNQPQHF.

This chain uses TRBV6-5 with TRBJ2-7, with D maybe TRBD1 (6 bases). CDR1 and CDR2 from the germline V gene are MNHEY and SVGAGI. This CDR3 has 13 amino acids. Deletions cut 6 bases from V and 1 base from J, with 10 bases between. The CDR3 DNA follows: TGTGCCAGCAGCCGACAGGAATCCTACGAGCAGTACTTC. Its translation is CASSRQESYEQYF.

This rearrangement joins TRBV28 to TRBJ2-5; TRBD2 is a possible D gene (5 bases). CDR1 and CDR2 (germline): MDHEN, SYDVKM. The CDR3 extends over 14 amino acids. Trimming shortened V by 6 bases and J by 5 bases, and 16 bases separated the two germline ends. For the CDR3, the DNA is TGTGCCAGCAGCCGAGCGGACTCACTGGAGACCCAGTACTTC. It yields the protein CASSRADSLETQYF.